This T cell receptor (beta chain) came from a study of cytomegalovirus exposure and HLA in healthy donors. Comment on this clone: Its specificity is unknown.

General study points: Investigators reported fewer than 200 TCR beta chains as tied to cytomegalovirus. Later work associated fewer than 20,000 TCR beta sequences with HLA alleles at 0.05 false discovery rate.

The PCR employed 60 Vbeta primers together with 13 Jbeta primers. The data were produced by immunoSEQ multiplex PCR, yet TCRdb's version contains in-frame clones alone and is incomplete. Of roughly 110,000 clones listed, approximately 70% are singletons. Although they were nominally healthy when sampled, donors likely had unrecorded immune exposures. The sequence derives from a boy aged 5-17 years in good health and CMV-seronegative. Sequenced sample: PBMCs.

The CDR3 DNA is TGTGCCAGCAGCGAGGGGGGACTAGCCGTAAGCTACGAGCAGTACTTC. Amino acid sequence: CASSEGGLAVSYEQYF. J is TRBJ2-7 and V is TRBV9; 9 bases align to TRBD2. Germline CDR1 SGDLS, CDR2 YYNGEE. After removal of 3 bases from V and 3 bases from J, the junction contained 10 bases not matched to a gene. This CDR3 comprises 16 residues. The variable domain in full, with the rest retrieved from reference TRBV9 and TRBJ2-7, is DSGVTQTPKHLITATGQRVTLRCSPRSGDLSVYWYQQSLDQGLQFLIQYYNGEERAKGNILERFSAQQFPDLHSELNLSSLELGDSALYFCASSEGGLAVSYEQYFGPGTRLTVT.